This section outlines one T cell receptor (beta chain) sequence together with its context. The antigen remains unidentified. The method was immunoSEQ multiplex PCR; TCRdb's version includes in-frame clones alone and lacks a portion of them. The table records about 110,000 clones, more than 70% of them present only once. Germline values: CDR1 SGHRS, CDR2 YFSETQ. The CDR3 sequence is 13 residues long. Deletions cut 4 bases from V and 6 bases from J, with 11 bases between. The data belong to a study of T cell responses to AZD1222 COVID-19 vaccine. As for the study in general: Doses given second, at about 4 or about 12 weeks, were pooled.

Study-level points and caveats: Baseline serostatus was positive in only a handful of AZD1222 recipients. White British donors predominated, females outnumbered males, and clonal diversity was possibly underestimated. As reported, nearly half of all spike-specific TCRs target variant regions that are unmutated.

The sequence derives from an adult in good health. The source material was peripheral blood, sampled on day 0 of AZD1222 vaccination. The rearrangement uses TRBV5-1 and TRBJ2-1; D is perhaps TRBD2 (6 bases). The CDR3 is CASSPRGGNEQFF. The DNA for the CDR3 is TGCGCCAGCAGCCCTCGGGGAGGCAATGAGCAGTTCTTC.